This TCR beta chain was identified during a study of regulatory T cells in long-lasting Graves disease. There are a few counts of this clonotype. Its matching antigen is unknown. It may be a read error: a sequence one base away is much more abundant. The DNA is omitted, as the CDR3 cannot be located on it reliably, and the CDR3 follows TCRdb's listing. Study-wide results and caveats: Persistent disease exhibited a predilection for TRBV28, TRBJ1-2 and TRBJ2-5. Persistent patients had a count of shared public clonotypes (around 2,700) that exceeded that of new patients (966).

Sample time point: newly diagnosed GD, antithyroid drugs for less than 3 months. The TCR library was prepared using RNA isolated from PBMCs. Per germline, CDR1 MDHEN and CDR2 SYDVKM. Including both end residues, the CDR3 is 13 amino acids long. The TCR beta library used iRepertoire HTBI primers with Arm-PCR amplification of CDR3. TCRdb recomputed calls from the multiplex PCR reads with MiXCR, one row per CDR3 protein. The sample lists approximately 400,000 distinct CDR3 sequences, about 16% occurring once. These data also formed part of another study, on T cells in Graves' hyperthyroidism and ophthalmopathy. This second study notes: Over 18 months, lack of ophthalmopathy progression marked Graves' hyperthyroidism as stable. A first-round RT-PCR of the TCR CDR3 used the HTBI primer set.

Sequencing was performed on peripheral blood mononuclear cells (PBMCs), taken at new diagnosis, from a patient treated with antithyroid drugs. The sequence came from a woman in her twenties or thirties with Graves disease. The chain recombines TRBV28 with TRBJ1-2; the tabulated D call, TRBD1, remains unverified against the DNA. CDR3 residues: CASSVGTGAGHTF.